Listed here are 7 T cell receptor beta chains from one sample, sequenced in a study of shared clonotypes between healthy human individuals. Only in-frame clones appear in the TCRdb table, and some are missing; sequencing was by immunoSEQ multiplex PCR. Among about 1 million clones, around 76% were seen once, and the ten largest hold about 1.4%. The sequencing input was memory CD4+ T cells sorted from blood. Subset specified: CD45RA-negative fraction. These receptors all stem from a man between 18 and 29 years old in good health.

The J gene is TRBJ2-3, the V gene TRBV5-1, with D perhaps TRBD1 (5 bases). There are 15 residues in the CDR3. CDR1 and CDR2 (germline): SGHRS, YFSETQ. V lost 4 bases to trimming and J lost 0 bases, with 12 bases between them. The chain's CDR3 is CASSKTGVSTDTQYF. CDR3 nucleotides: TGCGCCAGCAGCAAAACAGGCGTTAGCACAGATACGCAGTATTTT.

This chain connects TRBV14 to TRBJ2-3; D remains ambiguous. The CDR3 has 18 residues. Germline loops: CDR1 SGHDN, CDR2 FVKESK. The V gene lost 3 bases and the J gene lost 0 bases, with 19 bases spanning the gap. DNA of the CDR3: TGTGCCAGCAGCCACTACTACCAAACCGCCCAAAGCACAGATACGCAGTATTTT. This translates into CASSHYYQTAQSTDTQYF.

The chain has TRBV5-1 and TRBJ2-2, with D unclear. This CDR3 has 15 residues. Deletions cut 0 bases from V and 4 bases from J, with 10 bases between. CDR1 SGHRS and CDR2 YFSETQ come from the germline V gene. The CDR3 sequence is CASSLENTRTGELFF. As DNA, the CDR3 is TGCGCCAGCAGCTTGGAAAACACGCGCACCGGGGAGCTGTTTTTT.

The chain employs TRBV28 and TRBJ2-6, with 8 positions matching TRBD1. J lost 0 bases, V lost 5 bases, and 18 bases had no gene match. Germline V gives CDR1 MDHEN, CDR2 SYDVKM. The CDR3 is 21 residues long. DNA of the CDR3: TGTGCCAGCAGTCCATATCAAATAGGGACAGGATCGTCCTCTGGGGCCAACGTCCTGACTTTC. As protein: CASSPYQIGTGSSSGANVLTF.

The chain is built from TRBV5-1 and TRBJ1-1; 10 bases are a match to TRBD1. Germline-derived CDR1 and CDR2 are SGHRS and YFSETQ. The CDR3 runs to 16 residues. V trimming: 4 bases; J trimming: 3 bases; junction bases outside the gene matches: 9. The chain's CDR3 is CASSRGDRGRDTEAFF. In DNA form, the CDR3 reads TGCGCCAGCAGCCGCGGGGACAGGGGAAGAGACACTGAAGCTTTCTTT.

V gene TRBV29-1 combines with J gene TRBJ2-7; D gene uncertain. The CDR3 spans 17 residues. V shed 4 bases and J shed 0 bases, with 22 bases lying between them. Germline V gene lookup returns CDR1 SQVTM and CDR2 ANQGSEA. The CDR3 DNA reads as TGCAGCGTTGGTTCGGGTAGGCAGGAGATTATCTCCTACGAGCAGTACTTC. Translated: CSVGSGRQEIISYEQYF.

CDR3 residues: CASSVGSANYGYTF. The CDR3 DNA is TGCGCCAGCAGTGTCGGCAGTGCTAACTATGGCTACACCTTC. The chain links TRBV10-2 to TRBJ1-2; D gene unclear. The CDR3 totals 14 residues. Trimming stripped 4 bases from V and 0 bases from J, with 9 bases between. CDR1 WSHSY and CDR2 SAAADI come from the germline V gene.